Listed here is a single T cell receptor (beta chain). This clonotype turned up a few times. Its antigen target is currently unknown. Base qualities are not recorded, but no much larger clone differs from it by a single base. The data are from a study of T cells in Graves' hyperthyroidism and ophthalmopathy (dated by TCRdb to the late 2010s). Some background on the complete study: Peripheral blood samples were taken at the time of initial diagnosis, prior to any treatment. The study also compared thyroid tissue and blood T-cell repertoires from over 5 Graves' hyperthyroidism patients. TCR Vbeta CDR3 sequencing of 120 to 150 peripheral blood samples (roughly 43 ophthalmopathy, 75 or so hyperthyroidism and roughly 17 progressor patients) is reported in the paper. After blood sampling, hyperthyroidism patients were treated with methimazole at a starting dose of 30 mg daily, and ophthalmopathy patients were treated with high-dose intravenous methylprednisolone. For training and testing, the roughly 100 patients in the discovery cohort were randomly divided in a 7:3 ratio. Prospective prediction of ophthalmopathy was tested in an independent validation cohort consisting of fewer than 20 hyperthyroidism patients and approximately 16 patients who later progressed to ophthalmopathy. TCR V-J signatures able to tell the groups apart were searched for in a discovery cohort of some 100 patients, of whom around 43 had Graves' ophthalmopathy and under 65 had stable Graves' hyperthyroidism.

Stable Graves' hyperthyroidism was defined as no progression to ophthalmopathy during 18 months of follow-up. Hyperthyroidism patients were newly diagnosed, had a disease duration of under 2 months, and were aged 18 to 65 years. Exclusion was applied to patients with uncontrolled infections, other autoimmune diseases, pregnancy or lactation. Diagnoses relied on clinical symptoms, serum thyroxine and TRAb, thyroid ultrasound and orbital computed tomography. Ficoll-Paque density gradient centrifugation was used to isolate PBMCs from around 9.1 ml of fresh peripheral blood. Total RNA was extracted using Trizol reagent, and RNA quality was assessed on an Agilent 2100 Bioanalyzer. The V and J ends are trimmed by 5 bases and 3 bases, leaving 11 bases between them. CDR1 and CDR2, looked up from the germline V gene, are SGHNT and YENEEA. Including cysteine and phenylalanine, the CDR3 has 14 amino acids. Of all the DNA, just the CDR3 is kept, 42 bases in frame from base 1.

Findings and caveats that apply to the study as a whole: No statistical method was used to fix the sample size in advance, and group allocation was not hidden from the investigators. A 13 V-J signature model separated ophthalmopathy from stable hyperthyroidism, with nearly 90% sensitivity and 81.08% specificity in cross-validation and 80%/75% in testing. In validation, the model predicted progression to ophthalmopathy a median of 6.5 months before onset, with approximately 68% sensitivity and more than 72% specificity. Most expanded thyroid clonotypes (frequency above 0.001) were also detected in blood, suggesting blood repertoires may reflect thyroid immune responses.

TCR beta CDR3 regions were amplified from RNA transcripts. The TCR CDR3 was subjected to a first round of RT-PCR using the HTBI primer set and the Qiagen OneStep RT-PCR kit. A second multiplex PCR round built the libraries, followed by size selection and purification. The libraries were sequenced on an Illumina HiSeq2000 using paired-end 100 bp reads. Turning to the authors' computational methods: SOAPnuke was used to process the raw data, removing reads that contained adapters or uncalled bases, had a mean Phred below 15, or lacked an exact match to the constant primer or identifier. COPE v1.2.5 was used to merge high-quality paired reads, and clonotypes were defined as unique nucleotide sequences. Clonotypes were aligned to IMGT TRBV, TRBD and TRBJ reference segments using MiTCR v1.1. The analysis was restricted to V-J combinations with a frequency above 0.0001, which together covered 99% to 99.2% of the repertoires. The TCS score was defined as the ratio of F50 (clonal expansion) to E x V (chaos), calculated using BLOSUM62-based TCRdist between CDR3 peptides within each V-J. Welch's t-statistics and random forest reduced 514 V-J features to 13, which were used in a naive Bayes classifier (R e1071). Clones were called with MiXCR by TCRdb after fastp trimmed the public reads at Q25, and only in-frame beta chains were retained. Here each entry gathers all rows of one CDR3 protein and keeps the most common genes and DNA. In this record, the V and J calls reflect TCRdb's handling and not the investigators' own analysis. The sample table lists fewer than 800,000 distinct CDR3 sequences, about 16% of them with a count of one. The ten largest clonotypes hold roughly 8% of the sample.

Sequenced sample: blood. This clonotype was obtained from a man aged 18 to 30 with Graves' hyperthyroidism. The sequence is built from TRBV11-3 and TRBJ2-4, with the D gene tentatively TRBD1 or TRBD2, based on 5 matching bases in each. The CDR3 is CASSPGPDKNIQYF. The DNA reads as follows: TGTGCCAGCAGCCCGGGACCGGACAAAAACATTCAGTACTTC.